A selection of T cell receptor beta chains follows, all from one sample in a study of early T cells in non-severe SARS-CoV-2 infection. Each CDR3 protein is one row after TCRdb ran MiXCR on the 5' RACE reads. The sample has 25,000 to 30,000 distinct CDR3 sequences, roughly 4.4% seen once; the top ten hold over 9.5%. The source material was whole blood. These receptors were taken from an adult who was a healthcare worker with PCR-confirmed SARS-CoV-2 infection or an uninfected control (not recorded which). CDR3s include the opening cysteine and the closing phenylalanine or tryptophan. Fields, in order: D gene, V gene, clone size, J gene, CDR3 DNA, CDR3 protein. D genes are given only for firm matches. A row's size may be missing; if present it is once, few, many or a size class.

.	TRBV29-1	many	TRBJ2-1	TGCAGCTCTAGCAGCCGCCACAATGAGCAGTTCTTC	CSSSSRHNEQFF
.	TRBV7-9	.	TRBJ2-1	TGTGCCATCCAGTGGGAGGCAGTCTCGAATGAGCAGTTCTTC	CAIQWEAVSNEQFF
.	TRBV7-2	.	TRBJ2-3	TGTGCCAGCAGCGCCCGGACGGGATACACAGATACGCAGTATTTT	CASSARTGYTDTQYF
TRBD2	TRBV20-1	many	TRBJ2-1	TGCAGTGCTACTAGCGGGACAGAGTCCTACAATGAGCAGTTCTTC	CSATSGTESYNEQFF
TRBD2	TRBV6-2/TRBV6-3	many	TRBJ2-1	TGTGCCAGCAGTTACAGTCTAGCGGTCTACAATGAGCAGTTCTTC	CASSYSLAVYNEQFF
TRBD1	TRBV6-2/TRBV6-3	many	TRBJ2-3	TGTGCCAGCAGTTGGGACAGGGGGCCAGATACGCAGTATTTT	CASSWDRGPDTQYF
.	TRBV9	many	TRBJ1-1	TGTGCCAGCAGCGTAGCTCCAGGGAACACTGAAGCTTTCTTT	CASSVAPGNTEAFF
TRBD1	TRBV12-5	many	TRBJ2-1	TGTGCTAGTGGTTTGGTACAGGGGGGTAATGAGCAGTTCTTC	CASGLVQGGNEQFF
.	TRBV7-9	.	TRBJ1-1	TGTGCCAGCAGCCCAGAAGGCTGGAACACTGAAGCTTTCTTT	CASSPEGWNTEAFF
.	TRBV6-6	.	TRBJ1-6	TGTGCCAGCACTTCACAGGGAATCGATAATTCACCCCTCCACTTT	CASTSQGIDNSPLHF
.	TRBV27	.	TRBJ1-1	TGTGCCAGCAGTTTTCAGCCTTCGGACAACATGAACACTGAAGCTTTCTTT	CASSFQPSDNMNTEAFF
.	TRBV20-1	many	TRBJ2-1	TGCAGTGCAAGAAGCCTCACCGCCTCCAATGAGCAGTTCTTC	CSARSLTASNEQFF
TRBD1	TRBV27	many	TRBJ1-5	TGTGCCAGCAGTTCGGGACAGCCCAATCAGCCCCAGCATTTT	CASSSGQPNQPQHF
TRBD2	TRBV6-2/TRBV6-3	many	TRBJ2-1	TGTGCCAGCAGTTACTCTAGCGGGAGCGCCGATGAGCAGTTCTTC	CASSYSSGSADEQFF
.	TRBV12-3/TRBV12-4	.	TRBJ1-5	TGTGCCACCAGCCCTTGGGATAGCAATCAGCCCCAGCATTTT	CATSPWDSNQPQHF
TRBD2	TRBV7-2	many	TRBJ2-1	TGTGCCAGCTTCCTCACCCCCGGCGGGAGTCGCAATGAGCAGTTCTTC	CASFLTPGGSRNEQFF
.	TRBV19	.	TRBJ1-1	TGTGCCAGTAGTGCCGGCTCCATGAACACTGAAGCTTTCTTT	CASSAGSMNTEAFF
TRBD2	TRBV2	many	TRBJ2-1	TGTGCCAGCAGTGAAGCGTTGGGTGGCGGGAGGCGGTTCTTC	CASSEALGGGRRFF
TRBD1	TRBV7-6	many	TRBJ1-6	TGTGCCAGCAGCTTAGATCCCAGGGGGCTTTCACCCCTCCACTTT	CASSLDPRGLSPLHF
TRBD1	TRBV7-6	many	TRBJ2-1	TGTGCCAGCAGCGGGACAGGGGTTTGGAATGAGCAGTTCTTC	CASSGTGVWNEQFF
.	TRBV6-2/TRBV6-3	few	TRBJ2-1	TGTGCCAGCACCCTACAGGAGCCCTACTACAATGAGCAGTTCTTC	CASTLQEPYYNEQFF
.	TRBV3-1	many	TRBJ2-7	TGTGCCAGCAGCCAAGCTGGCTCTAACTACGAGCAGTACTTC	CASSQAGSNYEQYF
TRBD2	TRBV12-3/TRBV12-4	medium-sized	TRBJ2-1	TGTGCCAGCAGTTTAAGACTAGCGGGGATCAATGAGCAGTTCTTC	CASSLRLAGINEQFF
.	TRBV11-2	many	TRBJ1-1	TGTGCCAGCGGACGATTGTTTGGGGCCACTGAAGCTTTCTTT	CASGRLFGATEAFF
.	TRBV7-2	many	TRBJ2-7	TGTGCCAGCAGCTTACGCCCCGGACAATCCTACGAGCAGTACTTC	CASSLRPGQSYEQYF
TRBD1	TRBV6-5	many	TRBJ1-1	TGTGCCAGCGGCCACAGGGGGGTGAACACTGAAGCTTTCTTT	CASGHRGVNTEAFF
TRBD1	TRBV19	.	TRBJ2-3	TGTGCCATTAAGGACAGGGGACCAGATACGCAGTATTTT	CAIKDRGPDTQYF
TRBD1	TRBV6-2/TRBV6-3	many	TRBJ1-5	TGTGCCAGCAGTTCCCCAGGGGGCGCAGGGAAGCCCCAGCATTTT	CASSSPGGAGKPQHF
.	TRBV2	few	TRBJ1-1	TGTGCCAGCAGTGTAGCGAGAGGGAACACTGAAGCTTTCTTT	CASSVARGNTEAFF
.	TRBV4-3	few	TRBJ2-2	TGCGCCAGCAGCCAAGACAGGGGAAGCACCGGGGAGCTGTTTTTT	CASSQDRGSTGELFF
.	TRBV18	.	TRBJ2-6	TGTGCCAGCTCACCGCAGGGGCTTTTAGAGGCCAACGTCCTGACTTTC	CASSPQGLLEANVLTF
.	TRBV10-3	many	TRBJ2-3	TGTGCCATCAGCGAGGGGAGCACAGATACGCAGTATTTT	CAISEGSTDTQYF
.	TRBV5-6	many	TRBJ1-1	TGTGCCAGCAGTTTTGGCCCGAAGAACACTGAAGCTTTCTTT	CASSFGPKNTEAFF
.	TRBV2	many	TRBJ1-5	TGTGCCAGCAGTGTAACCGGGCTGAGCAATCAGCCCCACCATTTT	CASSVTGLSNQPHHF
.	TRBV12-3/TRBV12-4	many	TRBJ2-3	TGTGCCAGCAGTTTCGCTAGTGTTGTCACAGATACGCAGTATTTT	CASSFASVVTDTQYF
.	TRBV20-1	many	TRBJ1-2	TGCAGTGCGGAGGCCATCAACTATGGCTACACCTTC	CSAEAINYGYTF
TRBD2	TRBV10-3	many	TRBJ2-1	TGTGCCACCGGACTAGCGGGAGTTAATGAGCAGTTCTTC	CATGLAGVNEQFF
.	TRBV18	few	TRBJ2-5	TGTGCCAGCTCACCACCGGTGGACGGAAAAGAGACCCAGTACTTC	CASSPPVDGKETQYF
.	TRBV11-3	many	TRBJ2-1	TGTGCCAGCAGCTTAGATCGACGGAATGAGCAGTTCTTC	CASSLDRRNEQFF
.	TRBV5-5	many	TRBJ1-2	TGTGCCAGCAGCTCACCACAGGGAGGATATGGCTACACCTTC	CASSSPQGGYGYTF
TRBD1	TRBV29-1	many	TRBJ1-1	TGCAGCGTTGAAGATCGACAGGGGGAAGCTTTCTTT	CSVEDRQGEAFF
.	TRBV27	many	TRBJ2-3	TGTGCCAGCACCCTCGTCGGGACGGATACGCAGTATTTT	CASTLVGTDTQYF
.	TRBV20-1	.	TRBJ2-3	TGCAGTGCTAGCCCCGAAGGGCAGTATTTT	CSASPEGQYF
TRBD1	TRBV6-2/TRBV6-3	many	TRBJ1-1	TGTGCCAGCAGCCCAGGGGGCGGCCACATGAACACTGAAGCTTTCTTT	CASSPGGGHMNTEAFF
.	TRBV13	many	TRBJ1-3	TGTGCCAGCAGCTCCCCGGACCACTCTGGAAACACCATATATTTT	CASSSPDHSGNTIYF
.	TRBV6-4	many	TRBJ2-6	TGTGCCAGCAGTGACTCTAGCGGCTCTGGGGCCAACGTCCTGACTTTC	CASSDSSGSGANVLTF
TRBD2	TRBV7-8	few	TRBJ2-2	TGTGCCAGCAGCACGGGACTAGCGGGAAATTGGGGCACCGGGGAGCTGTTTTTT	CASSTGLAGNWGTGELFF
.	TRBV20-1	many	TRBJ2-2	TGCAGTGCTAGTTCTCGGGAGAGGAACACCGGGGAGCTGTTTTTT	CSASSRERNTGELFF